Following are 3 T cell receptor beta chains from one sample sequenced in a study of control samples from healthy donors and cancer patients. The data were produced by immunoSEQ multiplex PCR, yet TCRdb's version contains in-frame clones alone and is incomplete. The data hold about 180,000 clones, with approximately 90% observed a single time. Sequencing was carried out using blood. Receptors were obtained from a man between 25 and 39 years old in good health.

The chain has TRBV5-6 and TRBJ1-2; no clear D. The germline gives CDR1 SGHDT, CDR2 YYEEEE. V was clipped by 3 bases and J by 6 bases, with 15 bases between them. The CDR3 totals 14 residues. The CDR3 nucleotides are TGTGCCAGCAGCTCCTCCGGGTCAGGAGATGGCTACACCTTC. Protein product: CASSSSGSGDGYTF. The variable domain in full, with the rest retrieved from reference TRBV5-6 and TRBJ1-2, is DAGVTQSPTHLIKTRGQQVTLRCSPKSGHDTVSWYQQALGQGPQFIFQYYEEEERQRGNFPDRFSGHQFPNYSSELNVNALLLGDSALYLCASSSSGSGDGYTFGSGTRLTVV.

This clone has a single count. J is TRBJ1-6 and V is TRBV5-4; 10 bases are a match to TRBD1. Germline CDR1 reads SGHNT; CDR2 reads YYREEE (reference sequence). V was clipped by 4 bases and J by 11 bases; unmatched bases: 18. CDR3 length: 18 amino acids. The CDR3 DNA reads TGTGCCAGCAGCACATCCGTCGGGACAGGGGTAGTTAGTGCACCCCTCCACTTT. Translating it yields CASSTSVGTGVVSAPLHF.

CDR3 in amino acids: CASSRQGTKNIQYF. The CDR3 DNA follows: TGTGCCAGCAGCCGCCAGGGAACCAAAAACATTCAGTACTTC. The gene calls are TRBV5-4 and TRBJ2-4, with D tentatively TRBD1 (5 bases). V was cut by 4 bases and J by 2 bases, with 10 bases left in between. This CDR3 is built from 14 residues. The germline CDR1 and CDR2 sequences are SGHNT and YYREEE (reference sequence).